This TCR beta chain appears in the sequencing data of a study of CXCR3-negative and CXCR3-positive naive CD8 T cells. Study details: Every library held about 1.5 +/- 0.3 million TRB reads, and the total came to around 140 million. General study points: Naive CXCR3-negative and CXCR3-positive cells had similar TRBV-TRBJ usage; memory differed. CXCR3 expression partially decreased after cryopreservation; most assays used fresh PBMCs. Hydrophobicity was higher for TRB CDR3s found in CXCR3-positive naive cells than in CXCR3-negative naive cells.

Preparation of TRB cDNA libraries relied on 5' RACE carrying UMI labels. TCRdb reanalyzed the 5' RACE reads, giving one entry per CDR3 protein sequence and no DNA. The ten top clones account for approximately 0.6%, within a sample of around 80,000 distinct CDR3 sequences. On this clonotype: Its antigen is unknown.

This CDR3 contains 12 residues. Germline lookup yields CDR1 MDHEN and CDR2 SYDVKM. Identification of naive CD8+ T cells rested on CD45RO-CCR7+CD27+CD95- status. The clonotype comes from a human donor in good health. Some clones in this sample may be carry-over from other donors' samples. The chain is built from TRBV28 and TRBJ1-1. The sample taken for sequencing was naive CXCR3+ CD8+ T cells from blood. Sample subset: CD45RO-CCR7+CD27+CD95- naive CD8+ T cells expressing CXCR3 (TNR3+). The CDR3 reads CASSLRDYEAFF. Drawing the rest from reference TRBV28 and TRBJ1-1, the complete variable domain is DVKVTQSSRYLVKRTGEKVFLECVQDMDHENMFWYRQDPGLGLRLIYFSYDVKMKEKGDIPEGYSVSREKKERFSLILESASTNQTSMYLCASSLRDYEAFFGQGTRLTVV.